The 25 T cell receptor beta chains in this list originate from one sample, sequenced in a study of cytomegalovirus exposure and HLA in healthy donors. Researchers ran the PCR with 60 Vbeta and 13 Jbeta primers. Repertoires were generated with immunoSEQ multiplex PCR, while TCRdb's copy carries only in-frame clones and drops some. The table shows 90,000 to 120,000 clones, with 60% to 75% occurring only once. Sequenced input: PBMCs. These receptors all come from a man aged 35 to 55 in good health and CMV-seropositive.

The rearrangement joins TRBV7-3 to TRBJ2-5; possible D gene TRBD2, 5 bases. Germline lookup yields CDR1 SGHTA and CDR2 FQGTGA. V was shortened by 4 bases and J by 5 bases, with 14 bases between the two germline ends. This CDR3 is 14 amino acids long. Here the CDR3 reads CASSSGSTGETQYF. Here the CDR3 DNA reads TGTGCCAGCAGCTCCGGATCCACGGGGGAGACCCAGTACTTC.

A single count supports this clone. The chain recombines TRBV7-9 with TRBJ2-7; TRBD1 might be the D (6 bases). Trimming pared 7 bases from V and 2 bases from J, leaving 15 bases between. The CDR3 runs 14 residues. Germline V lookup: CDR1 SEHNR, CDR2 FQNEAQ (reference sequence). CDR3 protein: CASTPNRDPYEQYF. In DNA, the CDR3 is TGTGCCAGCACCCCGAACAGGGATCCCTACGAGCAGTACTTC.

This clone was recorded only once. The CDR3 sequence: CASSDTGFEAFF. CDR3 DNA: TGTGCCAGCAGTGACACAGGGTTTGAAGCTTTCTTT. The chain is built from TRBV6-5 and TRBJ1-1; weak D call: TRBD1 (6 bases). Trimming pared 5 bases from V and 7 bases from J, leaving 11 bases between. Looked up from germline, CDR1 is MNHEY and CDR2 is SVGAGI. The CDR3 consists of 12 residues.

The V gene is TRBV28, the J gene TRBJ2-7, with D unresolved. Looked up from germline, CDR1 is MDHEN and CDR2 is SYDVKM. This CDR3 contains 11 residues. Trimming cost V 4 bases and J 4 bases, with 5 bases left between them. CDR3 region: CASSSSYEQYF. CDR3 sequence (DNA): TGTGCCAGCAGTTCCTCTTACGAGCAGTACTTC.

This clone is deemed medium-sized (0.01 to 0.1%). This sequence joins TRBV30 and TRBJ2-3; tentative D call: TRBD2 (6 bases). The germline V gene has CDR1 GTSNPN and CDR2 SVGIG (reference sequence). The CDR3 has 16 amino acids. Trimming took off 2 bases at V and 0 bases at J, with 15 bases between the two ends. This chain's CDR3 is CAWSHGSSGSTDTQYF. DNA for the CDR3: TGTGCCTGGAGTCACGGCAGTAGCGGTAGCACAGATACGCAGTATTTT.

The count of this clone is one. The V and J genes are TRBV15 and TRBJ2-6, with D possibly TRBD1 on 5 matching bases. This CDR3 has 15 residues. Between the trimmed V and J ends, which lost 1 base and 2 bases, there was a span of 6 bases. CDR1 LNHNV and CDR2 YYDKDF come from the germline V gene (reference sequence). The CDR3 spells CATSRVRAGANVLTF. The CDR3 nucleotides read TGTGCCACCAGCAGAGTCAGGGCTGGGGCCAACGTCCTGACTTTC.

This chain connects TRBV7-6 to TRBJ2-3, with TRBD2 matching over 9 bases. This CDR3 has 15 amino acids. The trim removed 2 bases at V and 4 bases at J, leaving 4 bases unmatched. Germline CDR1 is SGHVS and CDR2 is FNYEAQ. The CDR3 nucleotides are TGTGCCAGCAGCTTACAAGCGGGAGGCGCAGATACGCAGTATTTT. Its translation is CASSLQAGGADTQYF.

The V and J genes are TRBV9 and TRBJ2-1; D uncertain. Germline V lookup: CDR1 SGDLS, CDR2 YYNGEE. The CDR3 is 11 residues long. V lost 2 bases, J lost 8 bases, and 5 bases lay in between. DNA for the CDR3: TGTGCCAGCAGCGTTCGGGATGAGCAGTTCTTC. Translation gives CASSVRDEQFF.

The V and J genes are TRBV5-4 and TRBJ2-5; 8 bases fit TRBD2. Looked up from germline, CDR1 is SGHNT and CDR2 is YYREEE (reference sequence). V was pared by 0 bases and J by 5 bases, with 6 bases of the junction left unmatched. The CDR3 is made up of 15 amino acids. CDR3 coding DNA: TGTGCCAGCAGCTTGGCGCGGGAGGTCAGGGAGACCCAGTACTTC. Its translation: CASSLAREVRETQYF.

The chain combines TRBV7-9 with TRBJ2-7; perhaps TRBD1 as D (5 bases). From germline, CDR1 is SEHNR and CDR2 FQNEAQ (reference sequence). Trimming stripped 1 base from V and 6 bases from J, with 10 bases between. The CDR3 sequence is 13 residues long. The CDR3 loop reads CASSLGQSTEQYV. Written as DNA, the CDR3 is TGTGCCAGCAGCTTAGGACAGTCGACCGAGCAGTACGTC.

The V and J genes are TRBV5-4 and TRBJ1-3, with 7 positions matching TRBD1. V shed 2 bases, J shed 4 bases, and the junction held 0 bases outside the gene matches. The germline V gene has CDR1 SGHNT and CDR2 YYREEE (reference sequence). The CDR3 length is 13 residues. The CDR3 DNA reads TGTGCCAGCAGCTTACAGGGGGGAAACACCATATATTTT. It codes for CASSLQGGNTIYF.

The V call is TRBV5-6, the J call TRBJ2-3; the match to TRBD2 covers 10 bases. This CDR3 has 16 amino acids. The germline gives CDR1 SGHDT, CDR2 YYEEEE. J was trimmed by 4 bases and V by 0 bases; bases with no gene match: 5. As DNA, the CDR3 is TGTGCCAGCAGCTTGGTAGTAGCGGGAGGTGCAGATACGCAGTATTTT. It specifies CASSLVVAGGADTQYF.

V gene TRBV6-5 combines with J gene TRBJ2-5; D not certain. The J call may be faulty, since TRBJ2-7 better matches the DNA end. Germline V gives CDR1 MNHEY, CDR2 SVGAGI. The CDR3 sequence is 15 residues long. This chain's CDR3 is CASSYSSARPYEQYF. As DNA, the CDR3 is TGTGCCAGCAGTTACTCTAGTGCTAGGCCTTACGAGCAGTACTTC.

CDR3 protein: CASSSSREQGAKNTEAFF. The CDR3 nucleotides read TGTGCCAGCAGCTCTTCGAGAGAACAGGGGGCGAAGAACACTGAAGCTTTCTTT. J is TRBJ1-1 and V is TRBV5-8; 9 nucleotides line up with TRBD1. The CDR3 runs to 18 residues. V lost 3 bases, J lost 1 base, and 13 bases stayed unmatched. From germline, CDR1 is SGHTS and CDR2 YDEGEE.

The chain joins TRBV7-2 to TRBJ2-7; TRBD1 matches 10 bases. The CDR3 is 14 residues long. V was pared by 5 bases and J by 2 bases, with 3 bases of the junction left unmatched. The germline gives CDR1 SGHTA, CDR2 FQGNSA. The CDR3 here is CASSPGTGAYEQYF. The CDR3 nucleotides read TGTGCCAGCAGCCCCGGGACAGGGGCCTACGAGCAGTACTTC.

The CDR3 DNA sequence: TGCGCCAGCAGCCAGGGAGGGATAACAGATACGCAGTATTTT. As protein: CASSQGGITDTQYF. The chain combines TRBV4-1 with TRBJ2-3; 7 bases line up with TRBD2. In germline, CDR1 is MGHRA, CDR2 YSYEKL. The trim removed 3 bases at V and 3 bases at J, leaving 3 bases unmatched. This CDR3 has 14 amino acids.

The CDR3 region has the DNA TGTGCCAGCAGTCGGACAGGTGATCAGCCCCAGCATTTT. Its protein product is CASSRTGDQPQHF. The gene calls are TRBV6-5 and TRBJ1-5, with 7 positions matching TRBD1. Per the germline V gene, CDR1 is MNHEY and CDR2 is SVGAGI. This CDR3 is built from 13 residues. The trim removed 5 bases at V and 5 bases at J, leaving 3 bases unmatched.

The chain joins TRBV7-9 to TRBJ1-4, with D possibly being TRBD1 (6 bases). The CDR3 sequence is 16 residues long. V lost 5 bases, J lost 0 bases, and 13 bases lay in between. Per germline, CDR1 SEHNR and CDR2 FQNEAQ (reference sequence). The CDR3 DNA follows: TGTGCCAGCAGCATTGCCCAGGGGACAACTAATGAAAAACTGTTTTTT. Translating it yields CASSIAQGTTNEKLFF.

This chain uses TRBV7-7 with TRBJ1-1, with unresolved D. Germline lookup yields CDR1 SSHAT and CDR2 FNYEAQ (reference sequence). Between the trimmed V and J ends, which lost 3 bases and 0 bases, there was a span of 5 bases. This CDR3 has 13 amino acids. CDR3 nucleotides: TGTGCCAGCAGCTTGACACTGAACACTGAAGCTTTCTTT. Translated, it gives CASSLTLNTEAFF.

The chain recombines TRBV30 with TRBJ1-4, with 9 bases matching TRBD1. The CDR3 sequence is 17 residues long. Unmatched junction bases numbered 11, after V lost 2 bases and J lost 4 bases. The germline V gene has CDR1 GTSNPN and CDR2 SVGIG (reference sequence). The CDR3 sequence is CAWSSRGQGTLNEKLFF. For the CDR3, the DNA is TGTGCCTGGAGTTCAAGGGGACAGGGTACCCTTAATGAAAAACTGTTTTTT.

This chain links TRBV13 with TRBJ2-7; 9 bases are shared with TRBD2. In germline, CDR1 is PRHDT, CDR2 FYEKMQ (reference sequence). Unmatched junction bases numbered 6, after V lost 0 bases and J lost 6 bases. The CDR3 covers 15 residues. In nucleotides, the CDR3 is TGTGCCAGCAGCTTAGGTGCGGGAGGGCCCTCCGAGCAGTACTTC. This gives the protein CASSLGAGGPSEQYF.

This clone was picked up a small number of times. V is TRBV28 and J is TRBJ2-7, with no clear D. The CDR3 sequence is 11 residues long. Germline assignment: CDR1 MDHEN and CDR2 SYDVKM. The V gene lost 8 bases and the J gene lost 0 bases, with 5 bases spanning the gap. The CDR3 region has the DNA TGTGCCAGCGTGAGCTCCTACGAGCAGTACTTC. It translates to CASVSSYEQYF.

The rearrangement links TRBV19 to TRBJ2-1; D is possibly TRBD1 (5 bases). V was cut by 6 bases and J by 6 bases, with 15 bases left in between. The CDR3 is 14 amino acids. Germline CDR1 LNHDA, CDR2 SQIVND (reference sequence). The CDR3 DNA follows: TGTGCCAGTAGCCAAGGACAAACGTTCAATGAGCAGTTCTTC. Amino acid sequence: CASSQGQTFNEQFF.

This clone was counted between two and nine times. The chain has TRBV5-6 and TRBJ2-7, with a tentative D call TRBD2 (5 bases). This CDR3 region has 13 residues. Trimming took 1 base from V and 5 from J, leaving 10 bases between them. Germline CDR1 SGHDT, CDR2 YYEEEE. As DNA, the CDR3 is TGTGCCAGCAGCTTGATATCCGGGAACGAGCAGTACTTC. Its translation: CASSLISGNEQYF.

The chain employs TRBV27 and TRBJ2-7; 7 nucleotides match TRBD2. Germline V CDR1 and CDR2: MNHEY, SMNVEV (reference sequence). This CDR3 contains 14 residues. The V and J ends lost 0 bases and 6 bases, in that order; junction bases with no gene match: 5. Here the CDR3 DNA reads TGTGCCAGCAGTTTATCGGAACTAGCGCTCGAGCAGTACTTC. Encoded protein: CASSLSELALEQYF.